This TCR beta chain was identified during a study of T-cell memory formation after mild COVID-19. Findings and caveats of the study: Second-wave clones with a day 37 peak had unconfirmed SARS-CoV-2 specificity. Whereas later expanders leaned CD4+, clones contracting day 15 to 85 showed a balanced CD4/CD8 makeup. Some clones that responded turned up in pre-infection memory, which suggests that cross-reactive memory joined in.

This clonotype was seen a few times. Its antigen remains unidentified. The germline V gene has CDR1 ENHRY and CDR2 SYGVKD. Trimming took 4 bases from V and 6 from J; bases not matched to a gene: 4. The length of the CDR3 is 14 residues. 5'RACE with constant-segment primers yielded barcoded, UMI-tagged TCR alpha and TCR beta cDNA libraries. TCRdb analysed the 5' RACE reads with MiXCR anew, one entry per CDR3 protein. The repertoire holds 360,000 or so distinct CDR3 sequences, with around 30% as singletons. Sequenced material: PBMCs or a T cell subset sorted from them (not recorded which). The chain combines TRBV10-3 with TRBJ2-3; 10 bases line up with TRBD2. The receptor comes from an adult woman who had mild COVID-19 (a few samples of this study predate the infection). Cell type and time point are not known. The CDR3 here is CAISGTSGRDTQYF. The CDR3, as DNA: TGTGCCATCAGTGGGACTAGCGGTCGGGATACGCAGTATTTT.